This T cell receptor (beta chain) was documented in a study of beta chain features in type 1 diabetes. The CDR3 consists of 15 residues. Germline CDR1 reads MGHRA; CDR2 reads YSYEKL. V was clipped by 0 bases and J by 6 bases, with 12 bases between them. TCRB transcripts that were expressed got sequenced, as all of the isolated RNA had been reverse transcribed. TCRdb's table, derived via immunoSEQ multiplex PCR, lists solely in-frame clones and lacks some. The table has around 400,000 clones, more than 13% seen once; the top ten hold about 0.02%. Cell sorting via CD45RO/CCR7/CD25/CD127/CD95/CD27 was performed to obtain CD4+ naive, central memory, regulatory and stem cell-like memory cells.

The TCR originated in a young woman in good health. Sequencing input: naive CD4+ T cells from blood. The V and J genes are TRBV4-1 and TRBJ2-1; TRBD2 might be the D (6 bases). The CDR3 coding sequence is TGCGCCAGCAGCCAAGAATTAGCGGTTCCCAATGAGCAGTTCTTC. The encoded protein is CASSQELAVPNEQFF.